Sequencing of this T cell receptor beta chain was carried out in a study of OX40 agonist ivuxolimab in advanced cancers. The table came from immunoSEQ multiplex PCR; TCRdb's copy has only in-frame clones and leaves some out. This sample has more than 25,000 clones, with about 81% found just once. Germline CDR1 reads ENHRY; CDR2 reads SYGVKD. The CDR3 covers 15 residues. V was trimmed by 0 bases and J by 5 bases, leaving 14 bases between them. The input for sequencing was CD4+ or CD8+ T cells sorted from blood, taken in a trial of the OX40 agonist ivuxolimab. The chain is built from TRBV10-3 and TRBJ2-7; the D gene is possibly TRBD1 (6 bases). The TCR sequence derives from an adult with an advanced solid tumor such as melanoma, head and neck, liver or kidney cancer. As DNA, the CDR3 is TGTGCCATCAGTGAGTCGGCCACAGGGTACCACGAGCAGTACTTC. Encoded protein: CAISESATGYHEQYF.